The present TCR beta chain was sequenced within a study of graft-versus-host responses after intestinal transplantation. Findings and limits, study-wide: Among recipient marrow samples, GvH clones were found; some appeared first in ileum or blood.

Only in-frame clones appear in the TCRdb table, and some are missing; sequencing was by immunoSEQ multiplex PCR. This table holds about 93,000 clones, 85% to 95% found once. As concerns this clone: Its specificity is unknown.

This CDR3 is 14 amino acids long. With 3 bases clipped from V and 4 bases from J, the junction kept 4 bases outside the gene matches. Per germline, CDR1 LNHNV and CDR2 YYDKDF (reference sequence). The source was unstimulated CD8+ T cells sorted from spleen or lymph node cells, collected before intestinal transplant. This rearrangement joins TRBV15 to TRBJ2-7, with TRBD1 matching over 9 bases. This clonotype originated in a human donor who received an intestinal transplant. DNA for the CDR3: TGTGCCACCAGCAGGGAGGGACAGGGATACGAGCAGTACTTC. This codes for CATSREGQGYEQYF.